The clone carrying this T cell receptor (beta chain) has a handful of counts. What it binds is unknown. The V end was cut by 0 bases, the J end by 2 bases, with 10 bases between. Germline V gives CDR1 LNHNV, CDR2 YYDKDF (reference sequence). The CDR3 is 15 residues long. This sample stems from a study of T-cell memory formation after mild COVID-19. Study at large: Most TCR clusters belonged to a single donor.

Study-wide results and caveats: Nothing showed for sure that second-wave clones peaking on day 37 were SARS-CoV-2 specific. Whereas later expanders leaned CD4+, clones contracting day 15 to 85 showed a balanced CD4/CD8 makeup. Certain responding clones were present in pre-infection memory, suggesting participation of cross-reactive memory.

TCRdb reanalysed the 5' RACE reads using MiXCR and keeps one entry per CDR3 protein. Of over 450,000 distinct CDR3 sequences listed, around 20% were seen once; the top ten hold around an eighth. The source is an adult woman who had mild COVID-19 (a few samples of this study predate the infection). Cell type and time point are not known. The chain employs TRBV15 and TRBJ1-2; D is unresolved. Sequenced input: PBMCs or a T cell subset sorted from them (not recorded which). In nucleotides, the CDR3 is TGTGCCACCAGCAGAGATCGGGCGGGGAACTATGGCTACACCTTC. Its translation: CATSRDRAGNYGYTF.